Listed below are T cell receptor beta chains from one sample, sequenced in a study of blood T cell repertoires in COVID-19. Profiling relied on immunoSEQ multiplex PCR, and the TCRdb table lists in-frame clones only, not all of them. There are about 250,000 clones in the sample; roughly 85% occur only once, and under 4% lies in the top ten. Material for sequencing was peripheral blood. These TCRs come from a man aged 18 to 30 with active or convalescent COVID-19. Both conserved end residues are trimmed from each CDR3.

V gene: TRBV29-1
J gene: TRBJ2-7
CDR3 protein: SATGSSYEQY

V gene: TRBV9
J gene: TRBJ1-3
CDR3 protein: ASSAGTGLAGNTIY

V gene: TRBV4-1
J gene: TRBJ2-7
CDR3 protein: ASSYSRGRSYEQY

V gene: TRBV7-3
J gene: TRBJ2-1
CDR3 protein: ASSLTAGEKF

V gene: TRBV4-3
J gene: TRBJ1-4
CDR3 protein: ASSQDQGRFEKLF

V gene: TRBV9
J gene: TRBJ1-1
CDR3 protein: ASSPRGDGTGYEAF

V gene: TRBV27
J gene: TRBJ1-1
CDR3 protein: ASSPSTGGKAF

V gene: TRBV7-8
J gene: TRBJ2-1
CDR3 protein: ASSLRESSYNEQF

V gene: TRBV19
J gene: TRBJ2-3
CDR3 protein: ASTTLAGGRADTQY

V gene: TRBV5-6
J gene: TRBJ2-7
CDR3 protein: ASSLDAGTDYNEQY

V gene: TRBV7-3
J gene: TRBJ2-3
CDR3 protein: ASSLKAGPSLNTQY

V gene: TRBV9
J gene: TRBJ1-5
CDR3 protein: ASSVGGQRNQPQH

V gene: TRBV9
J gene: TRBJ2-1
CDR3 protein: ASSVARGGVAKGDEQF

V gene: TRBV12-3/TRBV12-4
J gene: TRBJ1-1
CDR3 protein: ASRENTEAF

V gene: TRBV9
J gene: TRBJ1-2
CDR3 protein: ASSVEAGNGYT

V gene: TRBV6-5
J gene: TRBJ1-1
CDR3 protein: ASTRSGQVKTEAF

V gene: TRBV7-3
J gene: TRBJ1-6
CDR3 protein: ASSLTGRGGPNSPLH

V gene: TRBV11-2
J gene: TRBJ1-1
CDR3 protein: ASSLLEGGGTEAF

V gene: TRBV7-9
J gene: TRBJ1-2
CDR3 protein: ASSWTGYDYGYT

V gene: TRBV4-3
J gene: TRBJ2-5
CDR3 protein: ASSQEGRLAGKETQY

V gene: TRBV28
J gene: TRBJ1-3
CDR3 protein: ASSLVGQISGNTIY

V gene: TRBV10-3
J gene: TRBJ2-3
CDR3 protein: AISDPGLATDTQY